These 27 T cell receptor beta chains were all obtained from the same sample, sequenced in a study of T-cell reconstitution after alpha-beta-depleted transplantation in children (dated by TCRdb to about 2016). To prepare the library, PCR was applied. This sample was sequenced with an Illumina HiSeq 2500. Molecular barcoding was employed in the preparation of TCR libraries, with unique molecular identifiers being used to normalize TCRbeta repertoire quantification. Through fastp at Q25 and MiXCR, TCRdb rebuilt clones from the public reads, retaining in-frame beta chains. Every CDR3 protein is listed once, alongside the most common genes and DNA of its rows. This sample is represented by some 200,000 distinct CDR3 sequences; roughly 15% of them were singletons. Approximately 13% of the sample lies in the top ten. Sequenced here: PBMCs from the stem cell graft donor, sampled from the stem cell graft. The receptors here all came from a human donor who donated a stem cell graft to a child with acute lymphoblastic leukemia.

This clonotype occurred many times. The rearrangement uses TRBV20-1 and TRBJ2-5; the match to TRBD1 covers 7 bases. The CDR3 is 17 residues long. After removal of 2 bases from V and 2 bases from J, the junction contained 14 bases not matched to a gene. Looked up from germline, CDR1 is DFQATT and CDR2 is SNEGSKA (reference sequence). The CDR3 reads CSARPRQGERLQETQYF. The CDR3 region has the DNA TGCAGTGCTAGACCTAGACAGGGAGAACGGCTTCAAGAGACCCAGTACTTC.

With respect to this clonotype: Since a much larger clone is just one base distant, this may be a read error. This chain links TRBV7-9 with TRBJ2-1; possible D gene TRBD2, 5 bases. CDR1 SEHNR and CDR2 FQNEAQ come from the germline V gene (reference sequence). The CDR3 length is 16 residues. The DNA for the CDR3 is TGTGCCATGGCAGGACTCTCGTACCTTTACTACAATGCGCAGTTCTTC. This gives the protein CAMAGLSYLYYNAQFF.

This clonotype was seen many times. One end of the junction is discordant with germline, which a read error may explain. The chain has TRBV3-1 and TRBJ2-5; tentatively, D is TRBD1 (5 bases). Germline CDR1 LGHDT, CDR2 YNNKEL (reference sequence). The CDR3 contains 13 residues. CDR3 coding DNA: TGTGCCAGCAGCCAAGATACTGACAGCCCAGTAGACTTC. It specifies CASSQDTDSPVDF.

This clonotype was seen repeatedly, ten times or more. The chain recombines TRBV12-3 or TRBV12-4 with TRBJ2-7; D is possibly TRBD2 (6 bases). Trimming shortened V by 4 bases and J by 6 bases, and 13 bases separated the two germline ends. CDR3 length equals 13 residues. CDR3 loop: CASSWGLRGEQYF. CDR3 nucleotide sequence: TGTGCCAGCAGTTGGGGACTTCGTGGCGAGCAGTACTTC.

This clonotype was picked up many times. This chain uses TRBV29-1 with TRBJ2-7; possibly TRBD2 for D (6 bases). Germline CDR1 SQVTM, CDR2 ANQGSEA. The CDR3 runs 15 residues. V was clipped by 4 bases and J by 5 bases, with 21 bases between them. CDR3 in DNA: TGCAGCGTTGCCCTCTTCTCGGGAGAGGGCAACGAGCAGTACTTC. Its translation: CSVALFSGEGNEQYF.

This clonotype showed up many times. The rearrangement uses TRBV18 and TRBJ2-4; 7 bases agree with TRBD1. The germline V gene encodes CDR1 KGHSH and CDR2 LQKENI. The V and J ends lost 3 bases and 7 bases, in that order; junction bases with no gene match: 3. CDR3 length: 13 residues. The DNA for the CDR3 is TGTGCCAGCTCACCCGGACAGGCCAACATTCAGTACTTC. It codes for CASSPGQANIQYF.

Ten or more counts support this clonotype. The chain joins TRBV7-9 to TRBJ2-1; the match to TRBD1 covers 7 bases. This CDR3 is 15 amino acids long. J gave up 9 bases and V 2 bases, and 10 bases lay outside the gene matches. From germline, CDR1 is SEHNR and CDR2 FQNEAQ (reference sequence). The CDR3 DNA reads as TGTGCCAGCAGCTTACCCAACAGGGGCCGCGGTGAGCAGTTCTTC. Translating gives CASSLPNRGRGEQFF.

Of note for this clonotype: Possible read error: a much larger clone is one base away. The gene calls are TRBV10-3 and TRBJ1-5; 10 nucleotides line up with TRBD1. The length of the CDR3 is 15 residues. Germline values: CDR1 ENHRY, CDR2 SYGVKD. CDR3 bases: TGTGCCATCAGCGACCAGGACAGGGGGAATCAGCCCGAGCATTTT. Translation: CAISDQDRGNQPEHF.

The table lists this clonotype with a few counts. The V call is TRBV10-3, the J call TRBJ2-1, with D possibly TRBD1 on 5 matching bases. The CDR3 runs to 11 residues. Germline CDR1 is ENHRY and CDR2 is SYGVKD. V was pared by 9 bases and J by 5 bases, with 8 bases between. CDR3 amino acids: CAISGHNEQFF. CDR3 in DNA: TGTGCCATATCAGGGCACAATGAGCAGTTCTTC.

This clonotype was recorded at least ten times. This chain connects TRBV29-1 to TRBJ2-1; no definite D call. Germline lookup yields CDR1 SQVTM and CDR2 ANQGSEA. The CDR3 length is 12 residues. The ends were cut back, 5 bases at V and 15 bases at J, with 20 bases in the middle. The CDR3 loop reads CSVPQTDPKLFF. DNA for the CDR3: TGCAGCGTTCCACAAACGGACCCTAAGCTGTTCTTC.

About this clonotype itself: This may be a read error: a much more frequent sequence differs by one nucleotide. CDR3 region: CSARDISRQGPYNEQFF. In DNA, the CDR3 is TGCAGTGCTAGAGATATCTCGAGACAGGGGCCCTACAATGAGCAGTTCTTC. V and J are TRBV20-1 and TRBJ2-1; TRBD1 matches 8 bases. The CDR3 totals 17 residues. J lost 2 bases, V lost 0 bases, and 9 bases had no gene match. Germline V gives CDR1 DFQATT, CDR2 SNEGSKA (reference sequence).

This clonotype was recorded many times. This chain uses TRBV4-1 with TRBJ1-5; D may be TRBD1 (5 bases). Trimming shortened V by 0 bases and J by 3 bases, and 15 bases separated the two germline ends. The CDR3 has 17 amino acids. In germline, CDR1 is MGHRA, CDR2 YSYEKL. The CDR3 is CASSQDGRGRVNQPQHF. CDR3 bases: TGCGCCAGCAGCCAAGATGGGAGGGGACGGGTCAATCAGCCCCAGCATTTT.

This clonotype was detected many times. The V call is TRBV10-3, the J call TRBJ2-3; possible D gene TRBD2, 5 bases. Trimming shortened V by 4 bases and J by 1 base, and 12 bases separated the two germline ends. The CDR3 is 15 residues long. Germline-derived CDR1 and CDR2 are ENHRY and SYGVKD. CDR3 protein: CAISGPAVGTDTQYF. The CDR3 nucleotides are TGTGCCATCAGTGGCCCAGCGGTCGGCACAGATACGCAGTATTTT.

This clonotype showed up many times. The V call is TRBV12-3 or TRBV12-4, the J call TRBJ2-3; possibly TRBD1 for D (6 bases). Trimming removed 6 bases at V and 5 bases at J, with 15 bases between. The CDR3 runs to 14 residues. CDR3 protein: CASSQTTGGDTQYF. CDR3 in DNA: TGTGCCAGCAGCCAGACGACAGGAGGAGATACGCAGTATTTT.

The chain combines TRBV5-4 with TRBJ2-7, with D perhaps TRBD1 (5 bases). Germline values: CDR1 SGHNT, CDR2 YYREEE (reference sequence). V was pared by 3 bases and J by 1 base, with 11 bases between. This CDR3 is 14 amino acids long. The CDR3 is CASSSQDGSYEQYF. Written as DNA, the CDR3 is TGTGCCAGCAGCTCACAGGATGGGTCCTACGAGCAGTACTTC.

This clonotype has a count of ten or more. This chain connects TRBV5-1 to TRBJ2-2, with TRBD2 matching over 7 bases. Germline V gene lookup returns CDR1 SGHRS and CDR2 YFSETQ. With 6 bases clipped from V and 4 bases from J, the junction kept 9 bases outside the gene matches. The CDR3 runs 15 residues. The CDR3 DNA reads as TGCGCCAGCATCCCGGGACTAACCCGCACCGGGGAGCTGTTTTTT. This gives the protein CASIPGLTRTGELFF. Drawing the rest from reference TRBV5-1 and TRBJ2-2, the complete variable domain is KAGVTQTPRYLIKTRGQQVTLSCSPISGHRSVSWYQQTPGQGLQFLFEYFSETQRNKGNFPGRFSGRQFSNSRSEMNVSTLELGDSALYLCASIPGLTRTGELFFGEGSRLTVL.

At least ten counts were recorded for this clonotype. The V gene is TRBV28, the J gene TRBJ2-7, with D unresolved. The CDR3 is made up of 13 amino acids. CDR1 MDHEN and CDR2 SYDVKM come from the germline V gene. Trimming removed 6 bases at V and 0 bases at J, with 9 bases between. The CDR3, as DNA: TGTGCCAGCAGAGAGGTCTCCTCCTACGAGCAGTACTTC. Translated: CASREVSSYEQYF.

This CDR3 reads CASSPQGPDGNTIYF. Written as DNA, the CDR3 is TGTGCCAGCAGCCCCCAGGGGCCGGATGGAAACACCATATATTTT. The chain is built from TRBV7-2 and TRBJ1-3; tentative D call: TRBD1 (6 bases). CDR1 is SGHTA and CDR2 is FQGNSA in the germline V gene. This CDR3 region has 15 residues. V was shortened by 5 bases and J by 3 bases, with 14 bases between the two germline ends.

There are a few counts of this clonotype. This rearrangement joins TRBV5-1 to TRBJ1-5; TRBD1 agrees at 7 bases. With V trimmed by 4 bases and J by 3 bases, 4 bases remained unmatched. CDR3 size: 14 residues. Germline CDR1 is SGHRS and CDR2 is YFSETQ. The CDR3, as DNA: TGCGCCAGCAGCGAAACAGGGGACAATCAGCCCCAGCATTTT. Translated, it gives CASSETGDNQPQHF.

This clonotype has a count of ten or more. V is TRBV12-3 or TRBV12-4 and J is TRBJ2-1; TRBD1 aligns across 8 bases. Losses at the gene ends were 6 bases for V and 6 bases for J; bases not matched to a gene: 7. This CDR3 spans 14 amino acids. The CDR3 loop is CASRDRGLFNEQFF. The CDR3 DNA follows: TGTGCCAGCAGAGACAGGGGCCTCTTCAATGAGCAGTTCTTC.

This clonotype showed up many times. The CDR3 sequence: CASSLNIPNEQFF. CDR3 sequence (DNA): TGTGCCAGCAGCCTCAATATTCCCAATGAGCAGTTCTTC. The chain has TRBV7-2 and TRBJ2-1; D gene unclear. The germline CDR1 and CDR2 sequences are SGHTA and FQGNSA. This CDR3 region has 13 residues. V lost 5 bases, J lost 6 bases, and 11 bases lay in between.

V and J are TRBV12-3 or TRBV12-4 and TRBJ1-5, with 8 bases fitting TRBD1. V shed 2 bases, J shed 4 bases, and the junction held 4 bases outside the gene matches. This CDR3 spans 15 amino acids. CDR3 in amino acids: CASSLRQGNNQPQHF. The CDR3 DNA reads as TGTGCCAGCAGTTTACGACAGGGGAATAATCAGCCCCAGCATTTT.

This clonotype was detected ten times or more. The chain combines TRBV9 with TRBJ1-4; weak D call: TRBD1 (6 bases). The CDR3 contains 15 residues. Germline-derived CDR1 and CDR2 are SGDLS and YYNGEE. The ends were cut back, 0 bases at V and 8 bases at J, with 14 bases in the middle. Written as DNA, the CDR3 is TGTGCCAGCAGCGTAGTTGGGGGCGCGGGCGAAAAACTGTTTTTT. Translating gives CASSVVGGAGEKLFF.

The chain couples TRBV3-1 to TRBJ2-7; D unresolved. Trimming cost V 1 base and J 1 base, with 8 bases left between them. Germline CDR1 and CDR2: LGHDT and YNNKEL (reference sequence). The CDR3 length is 14 residues. The CDR3 DNA reads as TGTGCCAGCAGCCAAGCCGACACATCCTACGAGCAGTACTTC. It translates to CASSQADTSYEQYF.

This clonotype occurred many times. The rearrangement links TRBV5-4 to TRBJ2-1, with 13 bases identical to TRBD2. Per germline, CDR1 SGHNT and CDR2 YYREEE (reference sequence). J was trimmed by 4 bases and V by 3 bases; bases with no gene match: 4. The CDR3 loop spans 16 amino acids. CDR3 nucleotides: TGTGCCAGCAGCTCAGGGACTAGCGGGACATACAATGAGCAGTTCTTC. It is translated as CASSSGTSGTYNEQFF.

At least ten counts were recorded for this clonotype. The gene calls are TRBV5-1 and TRBJ2-7; D is unresolved. Germline V gene lookup returns CDR1 SGHRS and CDR2 YFSETQ. The CDR3 has 14 residues. Trimming removed 2 bases from V and 0 bases from J, with 9 bases in between. As DNA, the CDR3 is TGCGCCAGCAGCTTTGCAGGCCCCTCCTACGAGCAGTACTTC. Protein sequence: CASSFAGPSYEQYF. Looking up the rest from reference TRBV5-1 and TRBJ2-7 gives the full variable domain: KAGVTQTPRYLIKTRGQQVTLSCSPISGHRSVSWYQQTPGQGLQFLFEYFSETQRNKGNFPGRFSGRQFSNSRSEMNVSTLELGDSALYLCASSFAGPSYEQYFGPGTRLTVT.

At least ten counts were recorded for this clonotype. Its ends do not fully match the called genes, so a read error is possible. The chain carries TRBV6-5 and TRBJ1-2, with 7 bases that match TRBD1. Germline CDR1 MNHEY, CDR2 SVGAGI. The CDR3 covers 12 residues. The CDR3, as DNA: TGTTCCAGTGGGACAGTAAACTATGGCTACACCTTC. Amino acid sequence: CSSGTVNYGYTF.